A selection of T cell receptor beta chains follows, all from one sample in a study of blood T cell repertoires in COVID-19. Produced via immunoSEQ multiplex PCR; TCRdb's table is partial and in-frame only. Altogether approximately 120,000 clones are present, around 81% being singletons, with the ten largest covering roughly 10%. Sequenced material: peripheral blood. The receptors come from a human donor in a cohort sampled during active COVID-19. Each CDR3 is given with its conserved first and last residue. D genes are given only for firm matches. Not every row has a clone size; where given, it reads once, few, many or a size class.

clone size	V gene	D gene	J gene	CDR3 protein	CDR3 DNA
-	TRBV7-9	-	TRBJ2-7	CASSSRTGYEQYF	TGTGCCAGCAGCTCCCGGACGGGGTACGAGCAGTACTTC
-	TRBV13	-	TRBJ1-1	CASSSGPEGNTEAFF	TGTGCCAGCAGCTCAGGTCCGGAGGGTAACACTGAAGCTTTCTTT
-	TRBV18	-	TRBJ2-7	CASSPAGVHEQYF	TGTGCCAGCTCACCGGCAGGGGTTCACGAGCAGTACTTC
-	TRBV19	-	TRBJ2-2	CASSLAQSGGELFF	TGTGCCAGTTCCCTAGCTCAGTCCGGTGGGGAGCTGTTTTTT
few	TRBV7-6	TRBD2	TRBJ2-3	CASSSTSGVADTQYF	TGTGCCAGCAGCTCGACTAGCGGGGTGGCAGATACGCAGTATTTT
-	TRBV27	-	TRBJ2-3	CASSLVGRRGRRTDTQYF	TGTGCCAGCAGTTTGGTAGGGAGGCGGGGGCGTCGCACAGATACGCAGTATTTT
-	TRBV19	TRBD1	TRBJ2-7	CASSGDSYEQYF	TGTGCCAGTAGTGGGGACAGCTACGAGCAGTACTTC
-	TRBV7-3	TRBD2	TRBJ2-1	CASSPGGRGAYNEQFF	TGTGCCAGCAGCCCTGGGGGGCGGGGGGCCTACAATGAGCAGTTCTTC
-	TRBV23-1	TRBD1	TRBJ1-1	CASSRPGQGIEAFF	TGCGCCAGCAGTCGTCCGGGACAGGGGATTGAAGCTTTCTTT
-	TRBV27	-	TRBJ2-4	CASSPQGLAKNIQYF	TGTGCCAGCAGTCCGCAGGGACTAGCCAAAAACATTCAGTACTTC
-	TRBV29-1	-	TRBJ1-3	CSVGQAGGNTIYF	TGCAGCGTTGGGCAGGCGGGGGGAAACACCATATATTTT
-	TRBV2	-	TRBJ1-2	CASSGQVNYGYTF	TGTGCCAGCAGTGGACAGGTCAACTATGGCTACACCTTC
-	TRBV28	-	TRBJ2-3	CASSFSLDWRQGTDTQYF	TGTGCCAGCAGTTTTTCCCTCGACTGGAGGCAAGGCACAGATACGCAGTATTTT
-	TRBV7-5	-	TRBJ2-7	CVRSLGLEGEQYF	TGTGTCAGAAGCTTAGGGTTGGAGGGCGAGCAGTACTTC
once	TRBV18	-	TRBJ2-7	CASSPRDINYEQYF	TGTGCCAGCTCACCCAGGGACATAAACTACGAGCAGTACTTC
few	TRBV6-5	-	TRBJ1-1	CASSYSRGGMNTEAFF	TGTGCCAGCAGTTACTCCCGGGGAGGGATGAACACTGAAGCTTTCTTT
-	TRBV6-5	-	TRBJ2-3	CASSAGRISTDTQYF	TGTGCCAGCAGCGCGGGACGGATTAGCACAGATACGCAGTATTTT
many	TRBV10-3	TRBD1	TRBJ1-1	CAISAFQGGTEAFF	TGTGCCATCAGTGCTTTTCAGGGGGGCACTGAAGCTTTCTTT
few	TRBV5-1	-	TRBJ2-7	CASSLVVSASSYEQYF	TGCGCCAGCAGCTTGGTCGTGTCGGCTAGCTCCTACGAGCAGTACTTC
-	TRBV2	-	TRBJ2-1	CASSEGQGGIYEQFF	TGTGCCAGCAGTGAAGGGCAGGGGGGAATCTATGAGCAGTTCTTC
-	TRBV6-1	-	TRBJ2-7	CASSEGTSKYEQYF	TGTGCCAGCAGTGAAGGGACAAGTAAGTACGAGCAGTACTTC
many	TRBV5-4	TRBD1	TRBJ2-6	CASSRDRGSGANVLTF	TGTGCCAGCAGCCGGGACAGGGGCTCTGGGGCCAACGTCCTGACTTTC
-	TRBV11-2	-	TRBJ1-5	CASSHDSHSNQPQHF	TGTGCCAGCAGCCACGACAGTCATAGCAATCAGCCCCAGCATTTT
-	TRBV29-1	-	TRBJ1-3	CSVVGGKSSGNTIYF	TGCAGCGTTGTGGGAGGGAAGAGCTCTGGAAACACCATATATTTT